These 15 T cell receptor beta chains came from one sample sequenced in a study of T cell changes during pregnancy in multiple sclerosis. Profiling relied on immunoSEQ multiplex PCR, and the TCRdb table lists in-frame clones only, not all of them. This table has under 65,000 clones, 93% appearing once. Sequenced material: CD8+ T cells from peripheral blood mononuclear cells, taken in the second trimester of pregnancy. These receptors were obtained from a female donor with multiple sclerosis, enrolled in a pregnancy study.

The chain combines TRBV29-1 with TRBJ2-7; tentative D call: TRBD1 (5 bases). The CDR3 covers 12 residues. Looked up from germline, CDR1 is SQVTM and CDR2 is ANQGSEA. V lost 4 bases and J 2 bases, leaving 9 bases between the germline ends. CDR3 in DNA: TGCAGCGTTGGGGGCAGTACCTACGAGCAGTACTTC. Its protein product is CSVGGSTYEQYF.

The gene calls are TRBV10-3 and TRBJ2-7, with 7 bases matching TRBD2. With 4 bases clipped from V and 2 bases from J, the junction kept 17 bases outside the gene matches. The CDR3 consists of 18 residues. Per the germline V gene, CDR1 is ENHRY and CDR2 is SYGVKD. The CDR3 region has the DNA TGTGCCATCAGTGCATCACATACACCGAGCGGGGTACCCTACGAGCAGTACTTC. Translation gives CAISASHTPSGVPYEQYF.

CDR3 in amino acids: CASSLSPGLPPGELFF. The CDR3 coding sequence is TGTGCCAGCAGCTTAAGCCCGGGACTTCCCCCCGGGGAGCTGTTTTTT. The V call is TRBV7-9, the J call TRBJ2-2, with D tentatively TRBD2 (6 bases). Trimming took 2 bases from V and 6 from J, leaving 16 bases between them. Germline V lookup: CDR1 SEHNR, CDR2 FQNEAQ (reference sequence). The CDR3 extends over 16 amino acids. Supplemented by reference TRBV7-9 and TRBJ2-2, the full variable domain reads DTGVSQNPRHKITKRGQNVTFRCDPISEHNRLYWYRQTLGQGPEFLTYFQNEAQLEKSRLLSDRFSAERPKGSFSTLEIQRTEQGDSAMYLCASSLSPGLPPGELFFGEGSRLTVL.

The gene calls are TRBV9 and TRBJ2-1, with 10 bases that match TRBD2. Looked up from germline, CDR1 is SGDLS and CDR2 is YYNGEE. The CDR3 has 14 amino acids. V shed 0 bases, J shed 8 bases, and the junction held 2 bases outside the gene matches. The CDR3 protein is CASSVASGSYEQFF. Here the CDR3 DNA reads TGTGCCAGCAGCGTAGCTAGCGGGAGCTATGAGCAGTTCTTC.

The chain links TRBV27 to TRBJ1-5, with D possibly matching TRBD1 (5 bases). CDR1 is MNHEY and CDR2 is SMNVEV in the germline V gene (reference sequence). The V end lost 7 bases, the J end lost 9 bases, and 16 bases lay between the germline ends. The length of the CDR3 is 13 residues. The CDR3 DNA sequence: TGTGCCAGCACGCAGGGCCCGAATTGGCCCCAGCATTTT. Translated, it gives CASTQGPNWPQHF.

The chain links TRBV6-5 to TRBJ2-7, with 12 bases identical to TRBD2. The germline V gene encodes CDR1 MNHEY and CDR2 SVGAGI. CDR3 length: 15 residues. The junction had 1 base not matched to a gene; V was cut back by 2 bases and J by 2 bases. The CDR3 coding sequence is TGTGCCAGCAGTTACCGACTAGCGGGGGCCTACGAGCAGTACTTC. Amino acid sequence: CASSYRLAGAYEQYF.

This chain links TRBV9 with TRBJ2-7; 7 bases are a match to TRBD1. Germline V gives CDR1 SGDLS, CDR2 YYNGEE. V lost 4 bases and J lost 3; bases outside the gene matches: 7. This CDR3 has 14 residues. The CDR3 is CASSPMTGNYEQYF. DNA for the CDR3: TGTGCCAGCAGCCCGATGACAGGGAACTACGAGCAGTACTTC. Filled out from reference TRBV9 and TRBJ2-7, the complete variable domain reads DSGVTQTPKHLITATGQRVTLRCSPRSGDLSVYWYQQSLDQGLQFLIQYYNGEERAKGNILERFSAQQFPDLHSELNLSSLELGDSALYFCASSPMTGNYEQYFGPGTRLTVT.

V gene TRBV4-1 combines with J gene TRBJ2-7, with 8 bases that match TRBD1. The CDR3 spans 15 residues. Germline lookup yields CDR1 MGHRA and CDR2 YSYEKL. V gave up 2 bases and J gave up 3 bases; unmatched junction bases: 6. The CDR3 bases are TGCGCCAGCAGCCAATACGGAGGGACAGGCTACGAGCAGTACTTC. It encodes CASSQYGGTGYEQYF.

The chain combines TRBV6-5 with TRBJ2-1, with 8 bases matching TRBD2. Germline loops: CDR1 MNHEY, CDR2 SVGAGI. The CDR3 is 16 residues long. V trimming: 0 bases; J trimming: 2 bases; junction bases outside the gene matches: 3. CDR3 protein: CASSYSWRGAYNEQFF. The CDR3 DNA is TGTGCCAGCAGTTACTCGTGGCGGGGGGCCTACAATGAGCAGTTCTTC.

The gene calls are TRBV18 and TRBJ1-1; 7 bases agree with TRBD1. The CDR3 sequence is 16 residues long. Germline V gives CDR1 KGHSH, CDR2 LQKENI. After removal of 3 bases from V and 0 bases from J, the junction contained 7 bases not matched to a gene. The CDR3 coding sequence is TGTGCCAGCTCACCTTGGGACAGTGCATTGAACACTGAAGCTTTCTTT. Amino acid sequence: CASSPWDSALNTEAFF.

The chain combines TRBV2 with TRBJ1-3, with no clear D. This CDR3 region has 13 residues. CDR1 is SNHLY and CDR2 is FYNNEI in the germline V gene. V lost 9 bases, J lost 6 bases, and 15 bases lay in between. The CDR3 sequence is CASLGPGENTIYF. CDR3 nucleotides: TGTGCCAGTCTCGGGCCCGGGGAAAACACCATATATTTT.

The chain joins TRBV4-3 to TRBJ2-7; 11 bases are shared with TRBD1. V lost 5 bases, J lost 4 bases, and 7 bases stayed unmatched. Germline V lookup: CDR1 LGHNA, CDR2 YSLEER. This CDR3 contains 15 residues. This CDR3 reads CASSAGTGGKYEQYF. The DNA of the CDR3 is TGCGCCAGCAGCGCCGGGACAGGGGGAAAGTACGAGCAGTACTTC.

In this sample, this clone turned up once. V is TRBV29-1 and J is TRBJ2-1; 8 nucleotides align to TRBD1. The CDR3 totals 15 residues. J gave up 4 bases and V 6 bases, and 11 bases lay outside the gene matches. Germline CDR1 and CDR2: SQVTM and ANQGSEA. The CDR3 spells CSVQGATTTYNEQFF. The DNA for the CDR3 is TGCAGCGTCCAGGGGGCCACCACAACTTACAATGAGCAGTTCTTC.

This clone is a singleton in its sample. J is TRBJ2-2 and V is TRBV5-1; 11 bases line up with TRBD2. V trimming: 4 bases; J trimming: 8 bases; junction bases outside the gene matches: 13. The length of the CDR3 is 17 residues. Germline V CDR1 and CDR2: SGHRS, YFSETQ. In DNA form, the CDR3 reads TGCGCCAGCAGCCCGCGGGGGACTAGCGGCCCGGTAGGGGAGCTGTTTTTT. Its translation: CASSPRGTSGPVGELFF.

The gene calls are TRBV6-1 and TRBJ2-1; 7 bases map to TRBD2. V dropped 5 bases and J dropped 5; count of bases not matched to a gene: 9. Germline V gene lookup returns CDR1 MNHNS and CDR2 SASEGT. The CDR3 contains 15 residues. CDR3 coding DNA: TGTGCCAGCAGTCTTGGGGGGGAGGGACACAATGAGCAGTTCTTC. Its protein product is CASSLGGEGHNEQFF.